There are a few counts of the clone carrying this TCR beta chain. Its antigen is not known. The sample originates from a study of T-cell reconstitution after alpha-beta-depleted transplantation in children. Study results and limitations: At one year after transplant, newly produced T cells mostly accounted for T-cell counts and diversity. Reported findings indicate that, about two months after transplant, alpha-beta T cells came from several hundred expanded clones, which were derived from non-depleted graft cells. TCRbeta diversity was high at day 60 in some patients (a result of surviving recipient T cells and thymic progenitors).

Preparation of the TCRbeta library was carried out with unique molecular identifiers. TCRdb ran MiXCR on the PCR reads and lists one entry per CDR3 protein. The data show roughly 300,000 distinct CDR3 sequences, 11% seen once. Trimming at V came to 1 base and at J to 4 bases, leaving 6 bases not matched to a gene. Germline loops: CDR1 DFQATT, CDR2 SNEGSKA (reference sequence). The CDR3 is 15 residues long. The sequences come from peripheral blood, collected 180 days after TCRalphabeta/CD19-depleted stem cell transplant. This receptor was obtained from a male patient under 10 years old who had a stem cell transplant for chronic granulomatous disease, so the T cells may come from the graft donor. This sequence joins TRBV20-1 and TRBJ2-7; TRBD2 aligns across 11 bases. The CDR3 coding sequence is TGCAGTGCTAGAGTAGCGGGAGGGCCTTGGTACGAGCAGTACTTC. Residues: CSARVAGGPWYEQYF.